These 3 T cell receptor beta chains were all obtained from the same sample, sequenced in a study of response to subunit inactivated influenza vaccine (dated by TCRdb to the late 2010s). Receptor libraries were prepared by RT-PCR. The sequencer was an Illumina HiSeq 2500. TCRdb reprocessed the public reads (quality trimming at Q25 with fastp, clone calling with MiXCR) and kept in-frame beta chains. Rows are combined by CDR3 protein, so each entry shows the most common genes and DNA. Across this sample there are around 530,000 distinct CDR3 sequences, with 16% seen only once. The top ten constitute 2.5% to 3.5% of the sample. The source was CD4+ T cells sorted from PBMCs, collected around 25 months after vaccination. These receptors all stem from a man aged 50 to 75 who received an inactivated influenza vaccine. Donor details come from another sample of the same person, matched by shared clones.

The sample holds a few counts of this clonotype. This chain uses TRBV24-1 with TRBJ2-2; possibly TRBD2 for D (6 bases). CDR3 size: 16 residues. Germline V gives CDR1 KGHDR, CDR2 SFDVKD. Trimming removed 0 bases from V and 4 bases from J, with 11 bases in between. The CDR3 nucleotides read TGTGCCACCAGTGATTTGGCGGGACGCGGCACCGGGGAGCTGTTTTTT. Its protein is CATSDLAGRGTGELFF.

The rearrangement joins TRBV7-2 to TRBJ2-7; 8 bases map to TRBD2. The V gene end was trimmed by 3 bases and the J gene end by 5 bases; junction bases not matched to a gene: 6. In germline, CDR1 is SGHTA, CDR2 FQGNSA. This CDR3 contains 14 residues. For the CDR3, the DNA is TGTGCCAGCAGCTTGATTAGCGGGAACCACGAGCAGTACTTC. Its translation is CASSLISGNHEQYF.

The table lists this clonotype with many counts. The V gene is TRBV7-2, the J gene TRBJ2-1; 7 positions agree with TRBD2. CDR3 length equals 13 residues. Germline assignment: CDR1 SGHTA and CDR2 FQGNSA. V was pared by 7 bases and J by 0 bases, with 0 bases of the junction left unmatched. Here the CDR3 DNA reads TGTGCCAGCACGGGAGGCTCCTACAATGAGCAGTTCTTC. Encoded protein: CASTGGSYNEQFF. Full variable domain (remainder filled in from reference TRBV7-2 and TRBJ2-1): GAGVSQSPSNKVTEKGKDVELRCDPISGHTALYWYRQSLGQGLEFLIYFQGNSAPDKSGLPSDRFSAERTGGSVSTLTIQRTQQEDSAVYLCASTGGSYNEQFFGPGTRLTVL.